The entry below describes one T cell receptor (beta chain). No cognate antigen has been identified for it. Nothing much larger sits one base from this clone, and base qualities are not available. The CDR3 sequence holds 14 residues, the cysteine and phenylalanine included. Only the CDR3 portion is preserved as DNA: 42 bases, with reading frame beginning at the first base. The V end gives up 5 bases and the J end 7 bases, leaving 6 bases in the junction not matched to a gene. CDR1 MNHEY and CDR2 SVGAGI were looked up in the germline V gene. These data belong to a study of CD8 T cells in Susac syndrome (dated by TCRdb to between 2018 and 2020). Background on the whole study: Repertoire sequencing was used to test whether CD8+ T cell activation and differentiation in Susac syndrome was antigen driven. The study compared CD8+ T cell repertoire clonality among 12 healthy donors, 14 Susac syndrome patients and roughly 16 multiple sclerosis patients.

High-throughput TCR beta sequencing profiled peripheral blood CD8+ and CD4+ T cells from healthy donors, Susac syndrome patients and multiple sclerosis patients. Treatment-naive patients with stable or active relapsing-remitting disease fulfilling revised McDonald criteria were used as multiple sclerosis controls. Bulk CD8+ and CD4+ T cells were purified magnetically by negative isolation, whereas CD8+ TEMRA cells were enriched by FACS. Blood was collected in EDTA tubes and processed within 24 hours, with PBMCs isolated through density gradient centrifugation. PBMCs intended for TCR sequencing were cryopreserved in liquid nitrogen and were subsequently thawed in a 37 degrees C water bath. The sorted or isolated CD4+, CD8+ and CD8+ TEMRA cells reached a purity of at least 90%. RNA was extracted with the RNeasy kit and about 0.5 to 1 ug was reverse transcribed using random hexamers. TCR beta CDR3 regions were amplified with the immunoSEQ multiplex PCR assay covering 54 Vbeta and 13 Jbeta segments. PCR amplification bias was corrected by using a synthetic template baseline for primer optimization and computational correction. The published analysis was carried out like this. Reads were annotated to V, D and J genes according to IMGT and were analyzed with immunoSEQ Analyzer, with only productive sequences retained. Clonality was computed as one minus Shannon entropy normalized by log2 of the number of productive unique sequences. Public and private clones were assessed among the 100 most prevalent clones of each patient and control. Clones were defined as Susac-specific when absent from the healthy and MS cohorts, from roughly 1,000 published viral clones and from other ImmuneACCESS disease sequences. TCRdb applied fastp at Q25 and MiXCR to the public reads, then kept only in-frame beta chains. Each entry merges the rows of one CDR3 protein and shows their most common DNA and genes. What appears here as the V and J calls and clone size reflects TCRdb's work, not the paper's. Here the sample has tens of thousands of distinct CDR3 sequences; roughly 94% occur a single time. The top ten constitute roughly 0.42% of the sample.

What the authors observed across the whole study: The study acknowledged that relatively few individuals were included in the TCR sequencing and HLA analysis.

The receptor chain draws on TRBV6-5 and TRBJ2-2; 8 middle bases align to TRBD1. The sample was CD8+ T cells from PBMCs. This TCR was sampled from a human donor with multiple sclerosis. The CDR3 here reads CASSPGQGVGELFF. The DNA reads as follows: TGTGCCAGCAGTCCCGGACAGGGCGTCGGGGAGCTGTTTTTT.